This T cell receptor beta chain was captured in a study of early T cells in non-severe SARS-CoV-2 infection. V lost 3 bases to trimming and J lost 3 bases, with 13 bases between them. The CDR3 has 14 residues. From germline, CDR1 is DFQATT and CDR2 SNEGSKA (reference sequence). At least ten counts were recorded for this clonotype. Researchers attached unique molecular identifiers to individual cDNA molecules. TCRdb re-called the 5' RACE reads through MiXCR, storing one row per CDR3 protein. The repertoire includes approximately 46,000 distinct CDR3 sequences, 7.5% to 10% of them detected once, and about 15% sits in the top ten.

The sample was whole blood. The rearrangement joins TRBV20-1 to TRBJ2-3; D is unresolved. The TCR sequence derives from an adult who was a healthcare worker with PCR-confirmed SARS-CoV-2 infection or an uninfected control (not recorded which). The CDR3 coding sequence is TGCAGTGCTAGTGGTCAAGCCAGAACAGATACGCAGTATTTT. Its protein product is CSASGQARTDTQYF.